A single sample is the source of the 15 T cell receptor beta chains below, sequenced in a study of OX40 agonist ivuxolimab in advanced cancers. Produced via immunoSEQ multiplex PCR; TCRdb's table is partial and in-frame only. The repertoire holds 46,000 or so clones, roughly 90% seen once, with about 12% in the top ten. The sequencing here drew on CD4+ or CD8+ T cells sorted from blood, taken in a trial of the OX40 agonist ivuxolimab. The receptor set was obtained from an adult with an advanced solid tumor such as melanoma, head and neck, liver or kidney cancer.

This chain connects TRBV5-6 to TRBJ2-1; 15 positions agree with TRBD2. Germline trimming cut 3 bases from V and 6 bases from J; bases unmatched to any gene: 1. Germline V gives CDR1 SGHDT, CDR2 YYEEEE. The CDR3 consists of 15 residues. In DNA form, the CDR3 reads TGTGCCAGCAGCTCGGGACTAGCGGGGGGCAATGAGCAGTTCTTC. It yields the protein CASSSGLAGGNEQFF.

The genes are TRBV5-6 and TRBJ2-1; TRBD2 is a possible D gene (6 bases). This CDR3 spans 12 amino acids. CDR1 is SGHDT and CDR2 is YYEEEE in the germline V gene. With 1 base removed from V and 11 bases from J, the gap between germline ends came to 10 bases. CDR3 sequence: CASSLRGFQQFF. The CDR3 DNA follows: TGTGCCAGCAGCTTGCGGGGGTTCCAGCAGTTCTTC. The full variable domain, with the rest looked up from reference TRBV5-6 and TRBJ2-1, is DAGVTQSPTHLIKTRGQQVTLRCSPKSGHDTVSWYQQALGQGPQFIFQYYEEEERQRGNFPDRFSGHQFPNYSSELNVNALLLGDSALYLCASSLRGFQQFFGPGTRLTVL.

The V gene is TRBV7-2, the J gene TRBJ2-1; D not resolved. Trimming left V 7 bases short and J 4 bases short, with 14 bases between. The CDR3 contains 14 residues. Germline loops: CDR1 SGHTA, CDR2 FQGNSA. CDR3 in amino acids: CASNPWQRYNEQFF. The CDR3 region has the DNA TGTGCCAGCAACCCGTGGCAACGTTACAATGAGCAGTTCTTC.

V gene TRBV18 combines with J gene TRBJ2-1; D may correspond to TRBD1 or TRBD2 (5 bases each). CDR3 size: 16 residues. Trimming removed 5 bases from V and 8 bases from J, with 22 bases in between. Germline values: CDR1 KGHSH, CDR2 LQKENI. This chain's CDR3 is CASSTADGAGGDEQFF. DNA for the CDR3: TGTGCCAGCTCAACAGCGGACGGGGCAGGCGGTGATGAGCAGTTCTTC.

This rearrangement joins TRBV5-7 to TRBJ1-5, with D unclear. TRBV5-7 is recorded as an ORF, its role being uncertain. The CDR3 covers 18 residues. Trimming took 0 bases from V and 3 from J, leaving 19 bases between them. For the CDR3, the DNA is TGTGCCAGCAGCTTGGGCGGCCCTAGGACGGAAAACAATCAGCCCCAGCATTTT. Translating it yields CASSLGGPRTENNQPQHF.

This chain uses TRBV29-1 with TRBJ2-7; D might be TRBD2 (6 bases). The V gene's germline CDR1 is SQVTM and CDR2 ANQGSEA. The V end lost 2 bases, the J end lost 4 bases, and 12 bases lay between the germline ends. CDR3 length equals 13 residues. CDR3 nucleotide sequence: TGCAGCGTTGAATGGGAGGCGGGGTACGAGCAGTACTTC. This gives the protein CSVEWEAGYEQYF.

V gene TRBV11-2 combines with J gene TRBJ2-5, with D maybe TRBD2 (6 bases). Germline CDR1 SGHAT, CDR2 FQNNGV. The V end lost 3 bases, the J end lost 3 bases, and 17 bases lay between the germline ends. The CDR3 is made up of 16 amino acids. The CDR3 sequence: CASSFTWDGLKETQYF. The CDR3 DNA is TGTGCCAGCAGCTTCACCTGGGACGGACTAAAAGAGACCCAGTACTTC.

The chain recombines TRBV11-1 with TRBJ2-1; 14 nucleotides align to TRBD2. The germline V gene has CDR1 SGHAT and CDR2 FQDESV (reference sequence). V dropped 4 bases and J dropped 7; count of bases not matched to a gene: 6. This CDR3 contains 16 residues. CDR3 protein: CASSSSGLAGVNEQFF. CDR3 nucleotides: TGTGCCAGCAGCTCCTCGGGACTAGCGGGAGTTAATGAGCAGTTCTTC.

The chain joins TRBV29-1 to TRBJ2-7, with no clear D. CDR3 length equals 12 residues. Trimming shortened V by 6 bases and J by 0 bases, and 9 bases separated the two germline ends. From germline, CDR1 is SQVTM and CDR2 ANQGSEA. The CDR3 loop is CSVQQFSYEQYF. The CDR3 nucleotides are TGCAGCGTCCAACAGTTCTCCTACGAGCAGTACTTC.

This clone was seen just once. V and J are TRBV7-6 and TRBJ2-2; 10 positions agree with TRBD2. The germline V gene has CDR1 SGHVS and CDR2 FNYEAQ. With V trimmed by 5 bases and J by 2 bases, 5 bases remained unmatched. The CDR3 contains 16 residues. The CDR3 DNA follows: TGTGCCAGCAGCAGTCGACTAGCGGGTAACACCGGGGAGCTGTTTTTT. It encodes CASSSRLAGNTGELFF. The full variable domain, with the rest looked up from reference TRBV7-6 and TRBJ2-2, is GAGVSQSPRYKVTKRGQDVALRCDPISGHVSLYWYRQALGQGPEFLTYFNYEAQQDKSGLPNDRFSAERPEGSISTLTIQRTEQRDSAMYRCASSSRLAGNTGELFFGEGSRLTVL.

This clone has more than one count but fewer than ten. Other nucleotide sequences from this sample produce the same CDR3. The chain has TRBV12-2 and TRBJ1-5; the table assigns TRBD1, which was not confirmed against the DNA. TRBV12-2 is marked as a pseudogene. This CDR3 has 17 residues. The DNA of the CDR3 is TGTGCAAGTCGCATCCCCCTAGGGACAGGGGAAAATCAGCCCCAGCATTTT. This gives the protein CASRIPLGTGENQPQHF.

CDR3 residues: CASSQESNRAYSYEQYF. CDR3 nucleotide sequence: TGTGCCAGCAGCCAAGAAAGTAACAGGGCCTACTCCTACGAGCAGTACTTC. The rearrangement joins TRBV14 to TRBJ2-7, with a tentative D call TRBD1 (6 bases). V was shortened by 0 bases and J by 0 bases, with 15 bases between the two germline ends. CDR1 is SGHDN and CDR2 is FVKESK in the germline V gene. The CDR3 spans 17 residues.

V gene TRBV16 combines with J gene TRBJ1-2, with a possible D match to TRBD1 (5 bases). V lost 4 bases and J lost 8, with 17 bases in between. Looked up from germline, CDR1 is KGHSY and CDR2 is FQNENV. The CDR3 loop spans 14 amino acids. The CDR3 sequence is CASSLGHLSGGYTF. The CDR3 DNA sequence: TGTGCCAGCAGCCTCGGACATCTCTCGGGCGGCTACACCTTC.

This clone was recorded once. The genes are TRBV7-9 and TRBJ2-7; D gene ambiguous. The ends were cut back, 0 bases at V and 0 bases at J, with 15 bases in the middle. CDR1 and CDR2 from the germline V gene are SEHNR and FQNEAQ (reference sequence). This CDR3 is built from 17 residues. This CDR3 is CASSLAPPRSYSYEQYF. The CDR3 region has the DNA TGTGCCAGCAGCTTAGCCCCCCCTCGGTCTTACTCCTACGAGCAGTACTTC.

This clone was detected once. V gene TRBV9 combines with J gene TRBJ2-3, with unresolved D. The germline V gene has CDR1 SGDLS and CDR2 YYNGEE. The CDR3 covers 12 residues. Trimming took off 3 bases at V and 3 bases at J, with 5 bases between the two ends. The CDR3 protein is CASSDPTDTQYF. Written as DNA, the CDR3 is TGTGCCAGCAGCGACCCGACAGATACGCAGTATTTT. Full variable domain (remainder filled in from reference TRBV9 and TRBJ2-3): DSGVTQTPKHLITATGQRVTLRCSPRSGDLSVYWYQQSLDQGLQFLIQYYNGEERAKGNILERFSAQQFPDLHSELNLSSLELGDSALYFCASSDPTDTQYFGPGTRLTVL.